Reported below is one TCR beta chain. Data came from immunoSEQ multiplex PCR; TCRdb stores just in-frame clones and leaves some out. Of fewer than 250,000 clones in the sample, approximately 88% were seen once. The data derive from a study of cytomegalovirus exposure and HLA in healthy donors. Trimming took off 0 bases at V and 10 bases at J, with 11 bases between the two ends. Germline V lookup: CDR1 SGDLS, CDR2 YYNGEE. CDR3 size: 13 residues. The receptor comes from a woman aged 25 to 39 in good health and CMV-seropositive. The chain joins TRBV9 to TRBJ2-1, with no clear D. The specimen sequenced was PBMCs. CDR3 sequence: CASSVDGAGEQFF. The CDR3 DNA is TGTGCCAGCAGCGTAGATGGAGCCGGGGAGCAGTTCTTC.